The 11 T cell receptor beta chains presented below share a single source sample, sequenced in a study of T cells in women clearing cervical HPV infection. Method: immunoSEQ multiplex PCR; TCRdb's copy keeps in-frame clones and lacks some. This repertoire comprises some 25,000 clones; its ten largest clones make up roughly 3.7%. The sequenced material came from blood buffy coat. The origin of the receptors is a woman between 18 and 70 years old with a cervical HPV16 infection that either progressed to CIN3+ or cleared (not recorded which).

With regard to this clone: Coverage ceases 3 residues before the CDR3 finishes, and the germline J gene fills in the end. The chain carries TRBV2 and TRBJ1-4; D remains unclear. CDR3 length equals 12 residues. Germline V gene lookup returns CDR1 SNHLY and CDR2 FYNNEI. The sequenced part of the CDR3 DNA is TGTGCCAGCAGTCGGCGGAGCCTAGAA. Translating gives CASSRRSLE. The entire CDR3 is CASSRRSLELFF.

Notes on this clone: The CDR3 end falls 3 residues outside the read, so it is completed with the germline J gene. The gene calls are TRBV29-1 and TRBJ2-1; 8 bases map to TRBD2. This CDR3 is 16 amino acids long. The junction had 5 bases not matched to a gene; V was cut back by 1 base and J by 0 bases. Germline-derived CDR1 and CDR2 are SQVTM and ANQGSEA. This CDR3 reads CSVEGPLAASYNEQFF. CDR3 DNA, as far as it was read: TGCAGCGTTGAAGGCCCACTAGCGGCCTCCTACAATGAG.

Comment on this clone: A read error may produce the germline difference seen at one junction end. The read ends 3 residues shy of where the CDR3 ends; the end is completed using the germline J gene. The chain joins TRBV4-2 to TRBJ1-2, with no clear D. Germline V gene data show CDR1 as LGHNA and CDR2 as YNFKEQ. The CDR3 sequence is 14 residues long. The CDR3: CASSQDSTSHGYTF. The CDR3 DNA, read in part, is TGCGCCAGCAGCCAAGATTCAACAAGTCATGGC.

To note about this clone: The CDR3 end falls 3 residues outside the read, so it is completed with the germline J gene. The J gene is TRBJ1-4, the V gene TRBV28; perhaps TRBD1 as D (6 bases). Germline V gene lookup returns CDR1 MDHEN and CDR2 SYDVKM. This CDR3 has 16 amino acids. Trimming took 3 bases from V and 6 from J, leaving 17 bases between them. Partial CDR3 DNA: TGTGCCAGCAGTTTCTTTCAGGGGCAGGGTTATGAAAAA. This translates into CASSFFQGQGYEK. The entire CDR3 reads CASSFFQGQGYEKLFF.

Concerning this clone: The CDR3 end lies 3 residues beyond the end of the read and is filled in from the germline J gene. V and J are TRBV7-9 and TRBJ2-3, with D possibly being TRBD1 (5 bases). The V gene's germline CDR1 is SEHNR and CDR2 FQNEAQ (reference sequence). The CDR3 has 14 amino acids. V lost 3 bases to trimming and J lost 6 bases, with 13 bases between them. Partial CDR3 DNA: TGTGCCAGCAGCTTCGACAGACAGTTCGATACG. Its protein is CASSFDRQFDT. In full, the CDR3 is CASSFDRQFDTQYF.

A note on this clone: The read finishes 3 residues shy of the CDR3 end, and the germline J gene is used to complete it. This chain connects TRBV6-1 to TRBJ2-2; 7 nucleotides align to TRBD1. The CDR3 consists of 15 residues. V shed 4 bases and J 1 base; nucleotides not matched to a gene: 3. Germline V gene sequence: CDR1 MNHNS, CDR2 SASEGT. CDR3: CASSGGQVNTGELFF. Incomplete CDR3 DNA: TGTGCCAGCAGTGGCGGACAGGTGAACACCGGGGAG.

Notes on this clone: The missing CDR3 end, 3 residues past where the read stops, is filled in from the germline J gene. This rearrangement joins TRBV7-2 to TRBJ1-4; no reliable D call. Per the germline V gene, CDR1 is SGHTA and CDR2 is FQGNSA. CDR3 length: 14 residues. Trimming removed 1 base from V and 7 bases from J, with 10 bases in between. The CDR3 region is CASSLDRQVEKLFF. The DNA read from the CDR3 is TGTGCCAGCAGCTTAGATCGGCAGGTTGAAAAA.

A remark on this clone: The sequence runs out 3 residues before the end of the CDR3; the remainder is reconstructed from the germline J gene. The chain recombines TRBV7-2 with TRBJ1-5, with 8 positions matching TRBD1. The CDR3 covers 15 residues. Looked up from germline, CDR1 is SGHTA and CDR2 is FQGNSA. The junction had 3 bases not matched to a gene; V was cut back by 3 bases and J by 2 bases. CDR3 sequence reads: CASSLETGGNQPQHF. The part of the CDR3 DNA that was read is TGTGCCAGCAGCTTGGAGACAGGGGGCAATCAGCCC. The full variable domain, rest sourced from reference TRBV7-2 and TRBJ1-5, is GAGVSQSPSNKVTEKGKDVELRCDPISGHTALYWYRQSLGQGLEFLIYFQGNSAPDKSGLPSDRFSAERTGGSVSTLTIQRTQQEDSAVYLCASSLETGGNQPQHFGDGTRLSIL.

In the case of this clone: The read ends 3 residues before the CDR3 terminus; that terminus is restored from the germline J gene. The rearrangement uses TRBV6-1 and TRBJ1-5; possible D gene TRBD1, 6 bases. Looked up from germline, CDR1 is MNHNS and CDR2 is SASEGT. CDR3 length equals 17 residues. V lost 1 base and J 8 bases, leaving 21 bases between the germline ends. CDR3 bases read: TGTGCCAGCAGTGAAGGGTGGTCAGGGGCGCTCGGTGAGCCC. This codes for CASSEGWSGALGEP. The whole CDR3 sequence is CASSEGWSGALGEPQHF.

With respect to this clone: The CDR3 end falls 3 residues outside the read, so it is completed with the germline J gene. The rearrangement joins TRBV11-2 to TRBJ1-2, with 7 bases fitting TRBD1. The V gene's germline CDR1 is SGHAT and CDR2 FQNNGV. CDR3 length: 14 residues. The covered CDR3 bases are TGTGCCAGCAGCCGGACCTTAACAGGGGACGGC. Encoded protein: CASSRTLTGDG. In full, the CDR3 reads CASSRTLTGDGYTF.

About this clone: Mismatch with germline at one junction end may stem from a read error. The read is 3 residues too short to cover the CDR3 end, so that end is filled in from the germline J gene. V usage is TRBV7-7 and J usage is TRBJ1-2; possibly TRBD1 for D (5 bases). Germline V gene data show CDR1 as SSHAT and CDR2 as FNYEAQ (reference sequence). The CDR3 extends over 14 amino acids. Here the CDR3 reads CASSLVGPSYDYTF. The DNA read from the CDR3 is TGTGCTAGCAGCTTAGTGGGGCCATCCTACGAC.